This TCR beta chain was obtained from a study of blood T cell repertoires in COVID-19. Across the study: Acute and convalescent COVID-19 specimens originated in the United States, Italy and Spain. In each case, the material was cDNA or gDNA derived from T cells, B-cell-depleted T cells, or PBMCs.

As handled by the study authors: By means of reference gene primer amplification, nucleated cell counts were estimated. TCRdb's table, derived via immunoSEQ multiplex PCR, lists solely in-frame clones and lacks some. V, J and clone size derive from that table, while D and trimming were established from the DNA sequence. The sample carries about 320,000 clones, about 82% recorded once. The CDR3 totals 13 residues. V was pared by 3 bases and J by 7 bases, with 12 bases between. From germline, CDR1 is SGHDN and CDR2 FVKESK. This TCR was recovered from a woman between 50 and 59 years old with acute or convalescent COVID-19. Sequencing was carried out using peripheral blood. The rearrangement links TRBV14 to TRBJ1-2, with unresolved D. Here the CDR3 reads CASSHGILSGYTF. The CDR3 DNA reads TGTGCCAGCAGCCACGGGATCCTATCTGGCTACACCTTC.